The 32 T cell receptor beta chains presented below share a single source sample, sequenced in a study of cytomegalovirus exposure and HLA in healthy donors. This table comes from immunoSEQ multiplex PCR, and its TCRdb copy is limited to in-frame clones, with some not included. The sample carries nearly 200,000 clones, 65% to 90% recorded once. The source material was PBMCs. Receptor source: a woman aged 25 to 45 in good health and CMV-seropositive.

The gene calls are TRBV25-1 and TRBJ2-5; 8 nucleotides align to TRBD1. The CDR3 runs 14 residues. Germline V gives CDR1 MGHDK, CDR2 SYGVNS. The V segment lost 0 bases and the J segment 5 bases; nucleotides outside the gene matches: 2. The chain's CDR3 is CASSEYGDRETQYF. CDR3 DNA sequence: TGTGCCAGCAGTGAATACGGGGACAGGGAGACCCAGTACTTC.

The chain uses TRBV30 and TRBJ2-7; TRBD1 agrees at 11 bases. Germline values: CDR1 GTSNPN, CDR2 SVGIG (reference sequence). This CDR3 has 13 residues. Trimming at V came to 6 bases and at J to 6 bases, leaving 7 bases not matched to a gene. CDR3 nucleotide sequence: TGTGCCTGCTTCCGGGACAGGGGGTCCGAGCAGTACTTC. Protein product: CACFRDRGSEQYF.

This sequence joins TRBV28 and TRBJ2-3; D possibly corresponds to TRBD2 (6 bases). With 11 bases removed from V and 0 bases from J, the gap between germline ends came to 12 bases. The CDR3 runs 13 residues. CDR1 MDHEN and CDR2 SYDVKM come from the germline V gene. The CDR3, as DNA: TGTGCCTCCAACGGGGGAAGCACAGATACGCAGTATTTT. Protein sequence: CASNGGSTDTQYF. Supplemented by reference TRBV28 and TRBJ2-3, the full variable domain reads DVKVTQSSRYLVKRTGEKVFLECVQDMDHENMFWYRQDPGLGLRLIYFSYDVKMKEKGDIPEGYSVSREKKERFSLILESASTNQTSMYLCASNGGSTDTQYFGPGTRLTVL.

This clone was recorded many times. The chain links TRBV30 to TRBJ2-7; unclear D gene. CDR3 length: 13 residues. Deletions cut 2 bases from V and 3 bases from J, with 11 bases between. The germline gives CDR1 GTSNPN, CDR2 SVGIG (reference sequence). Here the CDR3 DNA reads TGTGCCTGGAGTAACCAGCTAGGCTACGAGCAGTACTTC. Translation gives CAWSNQLGYEQYF.

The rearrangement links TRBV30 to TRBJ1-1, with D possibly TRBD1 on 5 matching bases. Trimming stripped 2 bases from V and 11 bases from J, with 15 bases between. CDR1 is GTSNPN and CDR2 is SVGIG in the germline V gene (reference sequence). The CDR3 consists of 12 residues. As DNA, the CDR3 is TGTGCCTGGAGTCCCCTGGCAGGGCCCGCTTTCTTT. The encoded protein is CAWSPLAGPAFF.

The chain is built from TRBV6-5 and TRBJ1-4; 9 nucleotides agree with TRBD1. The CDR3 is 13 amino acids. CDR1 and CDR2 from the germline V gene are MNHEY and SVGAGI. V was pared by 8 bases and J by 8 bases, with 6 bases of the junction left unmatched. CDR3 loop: CASCTGGNEKLFF. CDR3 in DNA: TGTGCCAGCTGTACAGGGGGCAACGAAAAACTGTTTTTT.

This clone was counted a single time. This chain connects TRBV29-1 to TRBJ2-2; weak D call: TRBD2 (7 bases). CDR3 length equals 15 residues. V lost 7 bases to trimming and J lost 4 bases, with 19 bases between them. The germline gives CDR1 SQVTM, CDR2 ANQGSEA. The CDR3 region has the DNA TGCAGCGCTAGAGGTGGGGGGGCGACCACCGGGGAGCTGTTTTTT. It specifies CSARGGGATTGELFF.

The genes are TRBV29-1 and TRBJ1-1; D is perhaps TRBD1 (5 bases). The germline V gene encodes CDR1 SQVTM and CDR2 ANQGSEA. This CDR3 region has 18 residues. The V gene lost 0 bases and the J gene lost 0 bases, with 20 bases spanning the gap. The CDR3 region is CSVEDYKGVRGLNTEAFF. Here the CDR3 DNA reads TGCAGCGTTGAAGATTATAAAGGGGTAAGGGGCCTGAACACTGAAGCTTTCTTT.

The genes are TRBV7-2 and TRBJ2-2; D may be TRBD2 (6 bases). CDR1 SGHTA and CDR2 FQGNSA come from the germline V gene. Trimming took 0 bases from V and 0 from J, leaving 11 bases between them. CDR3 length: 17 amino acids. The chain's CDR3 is CASSLARTGANTGELFF. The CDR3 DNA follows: TGTGCCAGCAGCTTAGCGAGGACGGGAGCGAACACCGGGGAGCTGTTTTTT.

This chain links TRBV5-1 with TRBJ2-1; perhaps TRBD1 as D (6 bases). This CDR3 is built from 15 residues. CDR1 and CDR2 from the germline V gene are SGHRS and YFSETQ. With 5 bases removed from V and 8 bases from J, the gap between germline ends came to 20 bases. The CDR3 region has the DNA TGCGCCAGCAGTCTTGGGTCAACAGGGTCGTATGAGCAGTTCTTC. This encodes CASSLGSTGSYEQFF.

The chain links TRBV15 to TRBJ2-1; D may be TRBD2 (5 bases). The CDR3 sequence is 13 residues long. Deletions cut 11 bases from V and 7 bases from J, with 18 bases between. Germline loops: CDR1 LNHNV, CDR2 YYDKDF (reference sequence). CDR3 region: CASRDDPGNEQFF. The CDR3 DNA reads TGTGCCTCTAGGGATGATCCGGGGAATGAGCAGTTCTTC.

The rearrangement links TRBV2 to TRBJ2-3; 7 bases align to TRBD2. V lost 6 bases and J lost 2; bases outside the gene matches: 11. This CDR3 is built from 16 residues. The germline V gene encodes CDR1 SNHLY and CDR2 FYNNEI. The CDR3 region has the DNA TGTGCCAGCAGCCAGATGGGACTACCTTTCACAGATACGCAGTATTTT. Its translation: CASSQMGLPFTDTQYF.

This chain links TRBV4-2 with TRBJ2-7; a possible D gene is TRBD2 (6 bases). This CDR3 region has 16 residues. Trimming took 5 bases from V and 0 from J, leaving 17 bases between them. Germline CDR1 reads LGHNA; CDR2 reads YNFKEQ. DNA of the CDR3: TGTGCCAGCAGCGGTTATGCGGAGGGCCCCTCCTACGAGCAGTACTTC. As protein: CASSGYAEGPSYEQYF.

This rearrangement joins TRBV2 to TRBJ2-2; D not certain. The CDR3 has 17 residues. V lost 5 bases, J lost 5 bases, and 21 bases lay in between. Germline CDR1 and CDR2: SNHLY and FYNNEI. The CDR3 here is CASSSFRKAIGTGELFF. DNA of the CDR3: TGTGCCAGCAGTTCATTCCGTAAGGCCATCGGGACCGGGGAGCTGTTTTTT.

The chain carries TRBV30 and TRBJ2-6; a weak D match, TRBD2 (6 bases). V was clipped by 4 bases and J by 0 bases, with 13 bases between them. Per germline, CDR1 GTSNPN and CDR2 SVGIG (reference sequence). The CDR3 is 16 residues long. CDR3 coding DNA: TGTGCCTGGAACGGGGGTTCTCTCTCTGGGGCCAACGTCCTGACTTTC. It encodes CAWNGGSLSGANVLTF.

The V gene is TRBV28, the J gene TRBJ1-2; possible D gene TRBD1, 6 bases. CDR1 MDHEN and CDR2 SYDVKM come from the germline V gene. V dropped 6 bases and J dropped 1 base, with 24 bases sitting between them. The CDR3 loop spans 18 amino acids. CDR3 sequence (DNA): TGTGCCAGCAGAAAATCTTCCGGGACAAAGGTACTTAACTATGGCTACACCTTC. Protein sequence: CASRKSSGTKVLNYGYTF.

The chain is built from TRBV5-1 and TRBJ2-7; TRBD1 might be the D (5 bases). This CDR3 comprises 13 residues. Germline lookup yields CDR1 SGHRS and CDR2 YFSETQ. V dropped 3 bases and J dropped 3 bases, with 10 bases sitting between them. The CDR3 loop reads CASSSSDNYEQYF. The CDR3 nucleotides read TGCGCCAGCAGCTCCTCGGACAACTACGAGCAGTACTTC.

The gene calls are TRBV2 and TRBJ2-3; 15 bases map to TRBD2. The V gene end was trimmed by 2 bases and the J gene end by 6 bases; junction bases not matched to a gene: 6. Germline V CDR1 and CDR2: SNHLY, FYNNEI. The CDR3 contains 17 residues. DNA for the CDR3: TGTGCCAGCAGTGAATCAGGACTAGCGGGAGGGCCGGATACGCAGTATTTT. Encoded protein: CASSESGLAGGPDTQYF.

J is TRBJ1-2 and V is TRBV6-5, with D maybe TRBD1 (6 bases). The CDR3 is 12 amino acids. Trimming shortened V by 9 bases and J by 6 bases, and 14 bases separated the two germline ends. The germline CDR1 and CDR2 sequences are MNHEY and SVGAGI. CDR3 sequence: CASTGGADGYTF. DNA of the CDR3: TGTGCCAGTACCGGGGGGGCGGATGGCTACACCTTC.

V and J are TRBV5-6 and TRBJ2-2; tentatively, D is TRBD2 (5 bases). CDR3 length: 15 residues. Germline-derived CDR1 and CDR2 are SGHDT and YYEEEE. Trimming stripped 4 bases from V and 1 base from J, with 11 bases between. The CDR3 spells CASSIPGKNTGELFF. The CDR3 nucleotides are TGTGCCAGCAGCATACCCGGGAAGAACACCGGGGAGCTGTTTTTT.

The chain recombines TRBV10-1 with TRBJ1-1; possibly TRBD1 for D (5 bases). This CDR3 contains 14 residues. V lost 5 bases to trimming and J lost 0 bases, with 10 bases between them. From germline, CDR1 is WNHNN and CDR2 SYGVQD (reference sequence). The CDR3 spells CASSLGDLNTEAFF. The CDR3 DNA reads TGCGCCAGCAGTCTAGGGGATTTGAACACTGAAGCTTTCTTT.

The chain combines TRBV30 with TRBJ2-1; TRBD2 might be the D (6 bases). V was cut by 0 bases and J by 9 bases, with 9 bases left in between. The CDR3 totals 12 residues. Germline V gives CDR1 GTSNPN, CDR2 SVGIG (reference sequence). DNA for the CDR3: TGTGCCTGGAGTGTAATGGGGGGTGAGCAGTTCTTC. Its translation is CAWSVMGGEQFF.

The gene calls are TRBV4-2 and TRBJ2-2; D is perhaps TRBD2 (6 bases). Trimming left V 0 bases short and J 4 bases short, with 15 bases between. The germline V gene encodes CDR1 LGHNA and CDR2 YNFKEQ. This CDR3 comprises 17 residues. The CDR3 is CASSQDPRGTITGELFF. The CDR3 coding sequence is TGTGCCAGCAGCCAAGACCCGCGGGGAACGATCACCGGGGAGCTGTTTTTT.

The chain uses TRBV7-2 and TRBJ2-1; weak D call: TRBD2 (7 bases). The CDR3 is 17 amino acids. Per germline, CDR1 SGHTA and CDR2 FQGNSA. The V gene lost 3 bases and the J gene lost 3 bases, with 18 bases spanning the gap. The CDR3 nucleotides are TGTGCCAGCAGCTTCACGGGTTGGCGGGGGCTCTACAATGAGCAGTTCTTC. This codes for CASSFTGWRGLYNEQFF.

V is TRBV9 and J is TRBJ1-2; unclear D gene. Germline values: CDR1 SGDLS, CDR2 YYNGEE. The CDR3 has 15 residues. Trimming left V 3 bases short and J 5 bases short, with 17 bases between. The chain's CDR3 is CASSGTGGIWYGYTF. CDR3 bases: TGTGCCAGCAGCGGGACGGGAGGGATTTGGTATGGCTACACCTTC.

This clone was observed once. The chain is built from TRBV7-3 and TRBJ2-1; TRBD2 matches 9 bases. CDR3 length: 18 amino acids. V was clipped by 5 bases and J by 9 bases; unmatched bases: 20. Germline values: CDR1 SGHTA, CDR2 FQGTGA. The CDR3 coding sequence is TGTGCCAGCAGCCTAGTCCCAACAGGTTCGGGCGGGAGGGTTGAGCAGTTCTTC. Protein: CASSLVPTGSGGRVEQFF. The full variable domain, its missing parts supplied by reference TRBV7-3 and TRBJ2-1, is GAGVSQTPSNKVTEKGKYVELRCDPISGHTALYWYRQSLGQGPEFLIYFQGTGAADDSGLPNDRFFAVRPEGSVSTLKIQRTERGDSAVYLCASSLVPTGSGGRVEQFFGPGTRLTVL.

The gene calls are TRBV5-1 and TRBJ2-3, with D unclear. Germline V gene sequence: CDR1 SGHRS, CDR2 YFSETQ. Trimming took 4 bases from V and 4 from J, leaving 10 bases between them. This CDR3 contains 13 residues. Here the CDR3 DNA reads TGCGCCAGCAGCCTTCTAACAGCAGATACGCAGTATTTT. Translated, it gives CASSLLTADTQYF.

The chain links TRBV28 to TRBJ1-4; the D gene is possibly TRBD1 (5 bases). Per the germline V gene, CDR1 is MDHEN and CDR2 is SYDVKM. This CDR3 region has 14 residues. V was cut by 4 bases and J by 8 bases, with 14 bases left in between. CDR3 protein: CASSSGGFVEKLFF. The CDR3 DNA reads TGTGCCAGCAGTTCGGGGGGGTTTGTCGAAAAACTGTTTTTT.

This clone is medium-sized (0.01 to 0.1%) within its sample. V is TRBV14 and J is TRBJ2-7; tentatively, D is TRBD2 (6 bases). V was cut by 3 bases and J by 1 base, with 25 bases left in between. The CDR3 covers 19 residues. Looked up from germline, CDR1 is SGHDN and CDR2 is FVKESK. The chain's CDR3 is CASSHKGILRDGDSYEQYF. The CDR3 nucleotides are TGTGCCAGCAGCCATAAAGGTATATTGCGGGACGGGGATTCCTACGAGCAGTACTTC.

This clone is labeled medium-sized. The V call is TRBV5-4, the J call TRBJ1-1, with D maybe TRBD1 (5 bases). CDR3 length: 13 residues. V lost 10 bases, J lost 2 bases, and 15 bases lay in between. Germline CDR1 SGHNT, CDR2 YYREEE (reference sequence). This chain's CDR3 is CACRGTLNTEAFF. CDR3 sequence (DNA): TGTGCCTGTCGGGGGACCCTTAACACTGAAGCTTTCTTT.

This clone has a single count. The CDR3 nucleotides read TGTGCCAGCAGTTTGAAAAGGGGTGGCTACACCTTC. Its translation: CASSLKRGGYTF. The J gene is TRBJ1-2, the V gene TRBV28, with D possibly TRBD1 on 5 matching bases. From germline, CDR1 is MDHEN and CDR2 SYDVKM. The V gene lost 3 bases and the J gene lost 7 bases, with 9 bases spanning the gap. The CDR3 is 12 residues long.

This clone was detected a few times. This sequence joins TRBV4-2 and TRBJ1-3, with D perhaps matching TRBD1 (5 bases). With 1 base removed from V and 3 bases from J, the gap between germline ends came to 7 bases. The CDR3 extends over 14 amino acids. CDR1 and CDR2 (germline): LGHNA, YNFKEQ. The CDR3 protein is CASSQAQGGNTIYF. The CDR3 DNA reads TGTGCCAGCAGCCAAGCCCAGGGTGGAAACACCATATATTTT.